This record looks at one TCR beta chain sequence and its context. Its cognate antigen has yet to be identified. Base quality data are lacking; no much larger clone is found one base away. These data belong to a study of radiotherapy plus CTLA-4 blockade in lung cancer (dated by TCRdb to the late 2010s). For context, the study as a whole: Among enrolled patients, 18% had an objective response and about 30% reached disease control. Results the study describes overall, beyond this receptor: Early dynamic changes in blood T cell clones, together with increased serum interferon-beta after radiation, were reported as the strongest predictors of response. After treatment with radiotherapy and ipilimumab, TCR clones that originated in tumors expanded in peripheral blood.

Libraries were constructed by the immunoSEQ multiplex PCR assay. Here the immuneACCESS table is served through TCRdb, limited to in-frame sequences with V and J called. Missing clones are a known gap in these copies; in checked studies unresolved V genes cover under half, and the rest lacks a known reason. This sample lists 35,000 to 50,000 clones; roughly 67% were detected once. The ten largest clones represent 23% of the sample. The study evaluated CTLA-4 blockade (ipilimumab) given together with focal radiation therapy in patients who had chemo-refractory metastatic non-small-cell lung cancer. The germline V gene yields SNHLY for CDR1 and FYNNEI for CDR2. The CDR3 measures 12 amino acids from cysteine to phenylalanine. Only CDR3 DNA is held: 36 bases, read in frame from base 1. V loses 5 bases of germline sequence and J loses 1 base, and the interval between the two ends is 5 bases.

The sample in question was peripheral blood, obtained from a patient treated with radiotherapy plus ipilimumab. The sequence joins TRBV2 to TRBJ1-1; the D gene lacks a confident call. The source is a human donor with non-small cell lung cancer who had a partial response to radiotherapy plus ipilimumab. The CDR3 reads CASSWRNTEAFF. The nucleotide sequence is given as TGTGCCAGCAGTTGGAGGAACACTGAAGCTTTCTTT.